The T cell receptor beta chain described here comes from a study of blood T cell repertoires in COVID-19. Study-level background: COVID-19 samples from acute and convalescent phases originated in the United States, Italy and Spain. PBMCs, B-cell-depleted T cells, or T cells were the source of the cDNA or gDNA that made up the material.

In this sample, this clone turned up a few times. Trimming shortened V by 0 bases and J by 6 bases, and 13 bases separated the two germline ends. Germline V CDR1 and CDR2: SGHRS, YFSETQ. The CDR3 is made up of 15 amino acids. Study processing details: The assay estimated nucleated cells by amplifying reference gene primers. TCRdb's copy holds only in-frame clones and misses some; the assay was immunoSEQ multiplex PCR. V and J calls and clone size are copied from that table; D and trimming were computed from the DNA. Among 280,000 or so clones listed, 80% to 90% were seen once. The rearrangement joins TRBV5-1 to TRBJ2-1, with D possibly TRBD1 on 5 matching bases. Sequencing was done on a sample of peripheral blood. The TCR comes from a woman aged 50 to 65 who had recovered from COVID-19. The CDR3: CASSLDQGSGNEQFF. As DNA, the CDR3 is TGCGCCAGCAGCTTGGATCAGGGCTCCGGCAATGAGCAGTTCTTC. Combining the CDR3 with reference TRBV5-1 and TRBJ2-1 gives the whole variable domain KAGVTQTPRYLIKTRGQQVTLSCSPISGHRSVSWYQQTPGQGLQFLFEYFSETQRNKGNFPGRFSGRQFSNSRSEMNVSTLELGDSALYLCASSLDQGSGNEQFFGPGTRLTVL.